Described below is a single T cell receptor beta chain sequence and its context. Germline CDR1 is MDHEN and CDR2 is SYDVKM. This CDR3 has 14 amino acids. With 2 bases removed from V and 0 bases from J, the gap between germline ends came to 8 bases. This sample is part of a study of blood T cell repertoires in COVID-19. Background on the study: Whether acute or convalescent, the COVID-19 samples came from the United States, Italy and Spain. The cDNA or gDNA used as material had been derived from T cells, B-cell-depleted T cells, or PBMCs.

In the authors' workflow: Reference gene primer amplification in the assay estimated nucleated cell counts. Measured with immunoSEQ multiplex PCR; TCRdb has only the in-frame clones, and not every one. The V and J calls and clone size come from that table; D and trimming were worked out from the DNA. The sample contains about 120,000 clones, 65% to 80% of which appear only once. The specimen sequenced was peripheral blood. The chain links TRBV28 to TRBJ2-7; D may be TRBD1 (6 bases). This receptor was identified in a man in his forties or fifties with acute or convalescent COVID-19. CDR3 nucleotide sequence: TGTGCCAGCAGTTTAACAGGGACCTCCTACGAGCAGTACTTC. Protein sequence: CASSLTGTSYEQYF.